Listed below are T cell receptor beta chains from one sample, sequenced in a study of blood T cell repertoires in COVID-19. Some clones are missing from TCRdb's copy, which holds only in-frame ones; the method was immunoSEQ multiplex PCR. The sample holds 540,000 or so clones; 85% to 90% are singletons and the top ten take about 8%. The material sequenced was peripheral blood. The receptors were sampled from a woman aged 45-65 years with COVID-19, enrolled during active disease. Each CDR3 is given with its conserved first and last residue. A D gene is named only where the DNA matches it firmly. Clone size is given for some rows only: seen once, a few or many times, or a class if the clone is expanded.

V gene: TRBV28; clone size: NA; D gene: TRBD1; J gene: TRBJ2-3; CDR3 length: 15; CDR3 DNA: TGTGCCAGCAGTTCCGGGACAGGGGGCACAGATACGCAGTATTTT; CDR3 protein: CASSSGTGGTDTQYF
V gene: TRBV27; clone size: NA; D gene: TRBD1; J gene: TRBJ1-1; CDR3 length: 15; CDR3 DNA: TGTGCCAGCAGTCCCGCGACAGGGTATAACACTGAAGCTTTCTTT; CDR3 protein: CASSPATGYNTEAFF
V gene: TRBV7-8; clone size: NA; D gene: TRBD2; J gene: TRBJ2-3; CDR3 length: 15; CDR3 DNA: TGTGCCAGCAGCTTAGTAGGACTAGCGGGAGATACGCAGTATTTT; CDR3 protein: CASSLVGLAGDTQYF
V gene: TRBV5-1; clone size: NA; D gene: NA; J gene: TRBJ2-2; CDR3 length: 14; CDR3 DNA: TGCGCCAGCAGCTTGGCAGGGGACACCGGGGAGCTGTTTTTT; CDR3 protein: CASSLAGDTGELFF
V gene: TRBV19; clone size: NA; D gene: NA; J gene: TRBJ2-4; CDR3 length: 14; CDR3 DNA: TGTGCCAGTACTTCGTCGGTAGCCAAAAACATTCAGTACTTC; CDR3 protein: CASTSSVAKNIQYF
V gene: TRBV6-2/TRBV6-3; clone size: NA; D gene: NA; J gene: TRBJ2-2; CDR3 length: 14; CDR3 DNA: TGTGCCAGCAGTAGAGTCGGTTTCACCGGGGAGCTGTTTTTT; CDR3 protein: CASSRVGFTGELFF
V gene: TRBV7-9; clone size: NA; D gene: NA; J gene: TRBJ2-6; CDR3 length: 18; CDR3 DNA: TGTGCCAGCAGCCCTCGGCGCGGAGAACTCTCTGGGGCCAACGTCCTGACTTTC; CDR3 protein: CASSPRRGELSGANVLTF
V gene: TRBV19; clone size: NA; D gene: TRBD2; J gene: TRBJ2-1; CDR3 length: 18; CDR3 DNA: TGTGCCAGTAGTGTCACTAGCGGGGGCCATAGCTCCTACAATGAGCAGTTCTTC; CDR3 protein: CASSVTSGGHSSYNEQFF
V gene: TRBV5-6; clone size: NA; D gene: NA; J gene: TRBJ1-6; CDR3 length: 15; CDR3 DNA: TGTGCCAGCAGCCGTAAAGCACTGCTTAATTCACCCCTCCACTTT; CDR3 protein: CASSRKALLNSPLHF
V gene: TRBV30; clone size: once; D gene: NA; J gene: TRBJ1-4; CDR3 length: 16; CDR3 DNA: TGTGCCTGGAGTGGGGAAAGGACAGCCAGAGGGGAAAAACTGTTTTTT; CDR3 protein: CAWSGERTARGEKLFF
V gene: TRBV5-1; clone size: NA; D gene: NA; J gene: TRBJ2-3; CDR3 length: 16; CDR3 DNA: TGCGCCAGCAGCTCCCTCGGAGGCGGGGGCACAGATACGCAGTATTTT; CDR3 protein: CASSSLGGGGTDTQYF
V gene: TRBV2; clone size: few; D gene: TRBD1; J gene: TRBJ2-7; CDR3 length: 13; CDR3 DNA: TGTGCCAGCAGGATGACAGGGGACTACGAGCAGTACTTC; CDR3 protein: CASRMTGDYEQYF
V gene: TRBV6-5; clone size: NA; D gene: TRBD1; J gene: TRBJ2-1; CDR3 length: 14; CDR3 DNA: TGTGCCAGCAGCCTGGGACAGCGGTACAATGAGCAGTTCTTC; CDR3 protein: CASSLGQRYNEQFF
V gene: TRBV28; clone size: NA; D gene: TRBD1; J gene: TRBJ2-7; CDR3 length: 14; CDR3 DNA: TGTGCCAGCAGTCGGGACAGGGGGCTGAACGAGCAGTACTTC; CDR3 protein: CASSRDRGLNEQYF
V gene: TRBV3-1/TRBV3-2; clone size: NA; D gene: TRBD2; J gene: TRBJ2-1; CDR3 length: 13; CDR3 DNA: TGTGCCAGCAGCCAAGCTAGCGGGGGTGAGCAGTTCTTC; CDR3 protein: CASSQASGGEQFF
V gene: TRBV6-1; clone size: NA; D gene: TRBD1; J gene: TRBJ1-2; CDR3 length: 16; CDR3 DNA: TGTGCCAGCAGTGAAGCGCTCGGACAGGCTGGCTATGGCTACACCTTC; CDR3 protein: CASSEALGQAGYGYTF
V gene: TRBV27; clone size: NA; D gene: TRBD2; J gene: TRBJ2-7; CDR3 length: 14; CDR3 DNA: TGTGCCAGCAGCCCGCGGGAGGGGCGGGACGAGCAGTACTTC; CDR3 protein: CASSPREGRDEQYF
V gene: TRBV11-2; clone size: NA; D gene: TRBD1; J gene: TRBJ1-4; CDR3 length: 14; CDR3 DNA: TGTGCCAGCAGTTCCCGGGACAGGGGTGAAAAACTGTTTTTT; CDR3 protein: CASSSRDRGEKLFF
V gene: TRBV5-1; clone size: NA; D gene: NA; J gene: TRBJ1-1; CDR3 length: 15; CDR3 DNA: TGCGCCAGCAGCACTGCTAGGGACAAGAACACTGAAGCTTTCTTT; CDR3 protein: CASSTARDKNTEAFF
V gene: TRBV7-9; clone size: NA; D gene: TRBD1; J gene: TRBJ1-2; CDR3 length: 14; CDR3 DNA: TGTGCCAGCAGCTTACAGACAGGGTTCTATGGCTACACCTTC; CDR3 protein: CASSLQTGFYGYTF
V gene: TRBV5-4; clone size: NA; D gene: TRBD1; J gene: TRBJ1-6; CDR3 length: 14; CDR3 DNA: TGTGCCAGCAGCCAAACAGGGGGCCCTTCACCCCTCCACTTT; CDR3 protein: CASSQTGGPSPLHF
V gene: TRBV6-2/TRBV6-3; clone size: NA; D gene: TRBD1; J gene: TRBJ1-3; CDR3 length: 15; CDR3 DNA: TGTGCCAGCAGCTCCGGACAGGGCTTTAGAAACACCATATATTTT; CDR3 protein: CASSSGQGFRNTIYF
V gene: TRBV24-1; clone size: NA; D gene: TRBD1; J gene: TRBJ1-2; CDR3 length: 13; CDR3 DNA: TGTGCCACCAGTGATTGGGACAGGGAGAGCTACACCTTC; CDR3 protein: CATSDWDRESYTF
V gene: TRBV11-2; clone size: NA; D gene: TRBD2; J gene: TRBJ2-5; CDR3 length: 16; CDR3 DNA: TGTGCCAGCAGCTACGGACTAGCGGGGAAGGCGGGGACCCAGTACTTC; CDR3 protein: CASSYGLAGKAGTQYF
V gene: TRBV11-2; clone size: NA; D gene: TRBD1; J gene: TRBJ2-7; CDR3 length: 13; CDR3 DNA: TGTGCCAGCAGTTACGACAGGGCCTACGAGCAGTACTTC; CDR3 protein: CASSYDRAYEQYF
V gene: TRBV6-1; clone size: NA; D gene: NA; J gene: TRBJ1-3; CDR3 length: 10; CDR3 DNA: TGTGCCAGCAGTGAAGTCGCCATATATTTT; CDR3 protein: CASSEVAIYF
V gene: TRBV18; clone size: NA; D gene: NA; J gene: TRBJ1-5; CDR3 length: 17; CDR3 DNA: TGTGCCAGCTCACCGCGGACAGCGAGATATAGCAATCAGCCCCAGCATTTT; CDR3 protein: CASSPRTARYSNQPQHF
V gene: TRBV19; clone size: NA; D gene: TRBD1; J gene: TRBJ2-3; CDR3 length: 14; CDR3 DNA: TGTGCCACTAAGCAGGGGGTCAGCACAGATACGCAGTATTTT; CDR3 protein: CATKQGVSTDTQYF
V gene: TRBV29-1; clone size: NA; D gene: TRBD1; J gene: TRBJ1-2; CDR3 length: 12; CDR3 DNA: TGCAGCGTTGTTAACAGGGGCGAAGGCTACACCTTC; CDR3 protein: CSVVNRGEGYTF
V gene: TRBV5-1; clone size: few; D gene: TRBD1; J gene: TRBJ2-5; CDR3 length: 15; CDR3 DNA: TGCGCCAGCAGCTTGGCCGATAGGGGGACAGCGACCCAGTACTTC; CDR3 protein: CASSLADRGTATQYF
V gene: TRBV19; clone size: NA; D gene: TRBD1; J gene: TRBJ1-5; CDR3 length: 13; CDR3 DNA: TGTGCCTGGGGGACAGGCCTAAATCAGCCCCAGCATTTT; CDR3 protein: CAWGTGLNQPQHF
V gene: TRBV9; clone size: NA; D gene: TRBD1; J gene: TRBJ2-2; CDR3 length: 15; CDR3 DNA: TGTGCCAGCGACCGACAGGGACACAACACCGGGGAGCTGTTTTTT; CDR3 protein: CASDRQGHNTGELFF
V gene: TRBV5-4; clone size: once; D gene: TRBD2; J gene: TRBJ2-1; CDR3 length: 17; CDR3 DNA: TGTGCCAGCAGCTCCGGGACTAGCGGGTTCGGCTACAATGAGCAGTTCTTC; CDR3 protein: CASSSGTSGFGYNEQFF
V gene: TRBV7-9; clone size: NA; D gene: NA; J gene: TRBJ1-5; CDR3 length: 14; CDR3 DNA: TGTGCCAGCAGCCATGGATCCTCAGGGCAGCCCCAGCATTTT; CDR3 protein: CASSHGSSGQPQHF
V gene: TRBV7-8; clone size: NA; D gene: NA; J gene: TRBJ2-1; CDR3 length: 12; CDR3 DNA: TGTGCCAGCAGCTTAACCTCCAGTGAGCAGTTCTTC; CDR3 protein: CASSLTSSEQFF
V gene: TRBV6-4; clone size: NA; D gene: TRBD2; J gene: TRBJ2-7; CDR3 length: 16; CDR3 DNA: TGTGCCAGCAGCTCCCTAGGGACTAGCGGGGCCTACGAGCAGTACTTC; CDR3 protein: CASSSLGTSGAYEQYF
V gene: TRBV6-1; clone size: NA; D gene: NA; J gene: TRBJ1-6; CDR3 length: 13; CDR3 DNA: TGTGCCAGCAGTGAGGTAATAGATTCACCCCTCCACTTT; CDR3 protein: CASSEVIDSPLHF
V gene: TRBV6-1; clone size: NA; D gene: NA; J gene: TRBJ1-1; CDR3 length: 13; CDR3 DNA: TGTGCCAGCAGTGAACTGACAGCTACTGAAGCTTTCTTT; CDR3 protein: CASSELTATEAFF
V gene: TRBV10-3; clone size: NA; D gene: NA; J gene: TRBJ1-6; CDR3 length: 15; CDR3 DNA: TGTGCCATCAGTGAGCAGGGTACGGATAATTCACCCCTCCACTTT; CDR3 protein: CAISEQGTDNSPLHF
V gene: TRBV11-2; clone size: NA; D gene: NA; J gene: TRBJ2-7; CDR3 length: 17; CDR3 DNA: TGTGCCAGCAGCTTGGCCCCTCCGACTAGGGTGCTTTACGAGCAGTACTTC; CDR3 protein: CASSLAPPTRVLYEQYF
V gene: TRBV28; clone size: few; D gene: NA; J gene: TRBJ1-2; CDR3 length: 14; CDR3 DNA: TGTGCCAGCAGTCCCGCGGGACGGATCTATGGCTACACCTTC; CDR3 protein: CASSPAGRIYGYTF
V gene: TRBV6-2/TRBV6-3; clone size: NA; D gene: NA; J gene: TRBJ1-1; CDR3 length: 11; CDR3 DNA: TGTGCCAGCAGTTCTGGGGCGCGGGCTTTCTTT; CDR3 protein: CASSSGARAFF
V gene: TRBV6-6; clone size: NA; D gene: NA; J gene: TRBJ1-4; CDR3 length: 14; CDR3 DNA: TGTGCCAGCAGTACAGAGGGAGAAAAGGAAAAACTGTTTTTT; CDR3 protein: CASSTEGEKEKLFF
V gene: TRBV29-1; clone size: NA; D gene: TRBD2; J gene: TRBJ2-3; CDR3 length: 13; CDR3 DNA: TGCAGCGGACGGGGGGGCCGGGCAGATACGCAGTATTTT; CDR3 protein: CSGRGGRADTQYF
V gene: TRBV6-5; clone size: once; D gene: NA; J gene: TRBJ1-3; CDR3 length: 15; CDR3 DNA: TGTGCCACCTCGAGACGGAGGACCTCTGGAAACACCATATATTTT; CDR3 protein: CATSRRRTSGNTIYF